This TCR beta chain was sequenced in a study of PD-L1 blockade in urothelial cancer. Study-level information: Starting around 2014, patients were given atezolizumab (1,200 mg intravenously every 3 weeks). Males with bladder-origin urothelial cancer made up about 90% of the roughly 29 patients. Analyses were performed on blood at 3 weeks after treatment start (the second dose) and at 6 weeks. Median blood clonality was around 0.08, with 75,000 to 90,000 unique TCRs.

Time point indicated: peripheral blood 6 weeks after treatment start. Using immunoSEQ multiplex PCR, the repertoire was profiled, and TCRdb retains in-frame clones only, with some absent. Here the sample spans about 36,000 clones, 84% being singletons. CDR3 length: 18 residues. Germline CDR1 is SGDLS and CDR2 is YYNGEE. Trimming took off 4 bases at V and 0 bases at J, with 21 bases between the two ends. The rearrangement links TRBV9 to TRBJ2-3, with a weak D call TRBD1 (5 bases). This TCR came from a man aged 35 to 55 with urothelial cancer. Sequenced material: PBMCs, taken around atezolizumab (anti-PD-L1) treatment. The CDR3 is CASSPQTWTRTSTDTQYF. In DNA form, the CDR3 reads TGTGCCAGCAGCCCACAAACTTGGACACGAACTAGCACAGATACGCAGTATTTT.